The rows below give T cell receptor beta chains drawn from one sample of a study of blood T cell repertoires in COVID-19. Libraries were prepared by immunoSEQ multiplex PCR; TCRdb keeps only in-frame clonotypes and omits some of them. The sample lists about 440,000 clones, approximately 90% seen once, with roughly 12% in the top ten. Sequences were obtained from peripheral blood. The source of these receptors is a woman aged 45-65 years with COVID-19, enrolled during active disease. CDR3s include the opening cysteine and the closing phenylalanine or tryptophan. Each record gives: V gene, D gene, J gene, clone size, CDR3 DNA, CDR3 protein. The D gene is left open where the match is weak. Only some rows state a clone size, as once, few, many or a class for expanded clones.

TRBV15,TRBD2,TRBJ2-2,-,TGTGCCACCAGCGGACTAGCTCGGGGGGCTTGGGAAACCGGGGAGCTGTTTTTT,CATSGLARGAWETGELFF
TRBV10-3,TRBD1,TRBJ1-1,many,TGTGCCACCTATGGGACAGGAGGGACTGAAGCTTTCTTT,CATYGTGGTEAFF
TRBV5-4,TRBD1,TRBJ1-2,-,TGTGCCAGCAGCTCGGGACAGGGGGCCGGGGGCTACACCTTC,CASSSGQGAGGYTF
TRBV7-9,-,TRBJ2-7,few,TGTGCCAGCAGCCGAACACAGGGAACGCAGGACGAGCAGTACTTC,CASSRTQGTQDEQYF
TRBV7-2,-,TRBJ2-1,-,TGTGCCAGCAGCTTAGGTAGCTCCTACAATGAGCAGTTCTTC,CASSLGSSYNEQFF
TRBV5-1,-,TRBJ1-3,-,TGCGCCAGCAGCTTGCAGTTTGTCGTCCCTGGAAACACCATATATTTT,CASSLQFVVPGNTIYF
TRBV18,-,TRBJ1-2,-,TGTGCCAGCTCACTCCTTGGCAACGCCGTTGCTAACTATGGCTACACCTTC,CASSLLGNAVANYGYTF
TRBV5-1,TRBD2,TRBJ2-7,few,TGCGCCAGCAGCTACCGACTAGCGGGGGCGAACGAGCAGTACTTC,CASSYRLAGANEQYF
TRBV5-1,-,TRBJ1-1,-,TGCGCCAGCAGCACCGGACAGCAGAACACTGAAGCTTTCTTT,CASSTGQQNTEAFF
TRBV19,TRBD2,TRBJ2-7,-,TGTGCCAGTAGCAAGGGACTAGTGGGGAACTACGAGCAGTACTTC,CASSKGLVGNYEQYF
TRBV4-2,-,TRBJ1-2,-,TGTGCCAGCAGCCTTGATTGGGGGGGTAAAGATGGCTACACCTTC,CASSLDWGGKDGYTF
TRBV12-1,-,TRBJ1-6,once,TGTGCCAGCAGCTTTGAATTTGGGAGGTCGTACTCCTATAATTCACCCCTCCACTTT,CASSFEFGRSYSYNSPLHF
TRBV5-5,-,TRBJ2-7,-,TGTGCCAGCAGTCCGGACAACTACGAGCAGTACTTC,CASSPDNYEQYF
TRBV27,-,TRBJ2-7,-,TGTGCCAGCATGTCTTACGAGCAGTACTTC,CASMSYEQYF
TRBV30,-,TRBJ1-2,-,TGTGCCTGGAGTGTTGGCGGGGTACAAGGCTACACCTTC,CAWSVGGVQGYTF
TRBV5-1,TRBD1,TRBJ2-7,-,TGCGCCAGCAGCTTGGAAACCAGGACAGGGGACTACGAGCAGTACTTC,CASSLETRTGDYEQYF
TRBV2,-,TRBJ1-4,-,TGTGCCAGCAGGCGTACAGGGAGGGCTGCTAATGAAAAACTGTTTTTT,CASRRTGRAANEKLFF
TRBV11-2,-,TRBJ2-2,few,TGTGCCAGCAGCTTAGCAGGGATGAACACCGGGGAGCTGTTTTTT,CASSLAGMNTGELFF
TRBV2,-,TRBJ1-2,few,TGTGCCAGCAGTCCGACAGCTAGTTCCGACCGTGGAGGCTACACCTTC,CASSPTASSDRGGYTF
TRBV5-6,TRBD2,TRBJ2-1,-,TGTGCCAGCAGCTTGTTGAGCGGGGGGGCAAATGAGCAGTTCTTC,CASSLLSGGANEQFF
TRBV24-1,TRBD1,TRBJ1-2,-,TGTGCCACCAGTGATCCCCGCGAGGGGGCGAGGTATGGCTACACCTTC,CATSDPREGARYGYTF
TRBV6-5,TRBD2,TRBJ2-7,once,TGTGCCAGCAGCGTAGGGAGGGACGAGCAGTACTTC,CASSVGRDEQYF